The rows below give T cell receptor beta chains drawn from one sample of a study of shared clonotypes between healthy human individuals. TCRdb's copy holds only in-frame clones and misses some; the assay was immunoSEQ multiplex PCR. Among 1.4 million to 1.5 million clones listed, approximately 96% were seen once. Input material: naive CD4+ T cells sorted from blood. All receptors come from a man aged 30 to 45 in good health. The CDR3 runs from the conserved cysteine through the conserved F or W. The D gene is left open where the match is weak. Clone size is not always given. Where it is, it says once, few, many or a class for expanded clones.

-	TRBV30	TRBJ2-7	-	TGTGCCTGGAGGGGCAGGGATTACGAGCAGTACTTC	CAWRGRDYEQYF
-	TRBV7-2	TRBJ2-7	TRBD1	TGTGCCAGCAGCTTAGGTTCGGACAGGGTCTCCTACGAGCAGTACTTC	CASSLGSDRVSYEQYF
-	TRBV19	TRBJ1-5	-	TGTGCCAGTAGTACAGACAACGGGAGAGGCAATCAGCCCCAGCATTTT	CASSTDNGRGNQPQHF
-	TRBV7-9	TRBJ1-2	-	TGTGCCAGCAGCCCCCAACTAGCCGGACTATCGACGAAGAGTTATGGCTACACCTTC	CASSPQLAGLSTKSYGYTF
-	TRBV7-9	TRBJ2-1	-	TGTGCCAGCAGCCGCTTCCGAGATACTAATGAGCAGTTCTTC	CASSRFRDTNEQFF
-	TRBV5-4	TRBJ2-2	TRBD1	TGTGCCAGCAGTTTAGCCTTTGGGACAGGGAACACCGGGGAGCTGTTTTTT	CASSLAFGTGNTGELFF
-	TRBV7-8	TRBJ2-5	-	TGTGCCAGCAGCTTACTGACCAAGAAAGAGACCCAGTACTTC	CASSLLTKKETQYF
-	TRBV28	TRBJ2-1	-	TGTGCCAGCAGTTTGAGTTACAATGAGCAGTTCTTC	CASSLSYNEQFF
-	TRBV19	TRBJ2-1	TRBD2	TGTGCCAGTAGTACCTATAGCGGGAGGGTATACAATGAGCAGTTCTTC	CASSTYSGRVYNEQFF
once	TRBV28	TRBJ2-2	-	TGTGCCAGCAGCCCCATGCGGAACACCGGGGAGCTGTTTTTT	CASSPMRNTGELFF
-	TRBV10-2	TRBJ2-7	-	TGCGCCAGCACTGGGGACTCCTACGAGCAGTACTTC	CASTGDSYEQYF
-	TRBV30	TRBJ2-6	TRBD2	TGTGCCTGGAGACGCGGACTAGCGGTCTCTGGGGCCAACGTCCTGACTTTC	CAWRRGLAVSGANVLTF
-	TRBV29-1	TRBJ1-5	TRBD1	TGCAGCGTGGGGGGACAGGGGGGTCAGCCCCAGCATTTT	CSVGGQGGQPQHF
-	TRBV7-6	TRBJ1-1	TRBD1	TGTGCCAGCAGCTTAATTGCAGGGGGCGGAGAAGCTTTCTTT	CASSLIAGGGEAFF
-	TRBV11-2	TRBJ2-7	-	TGTGCCAGCAGCTTAGATCGTGGGGGCAGGACTCCCTACGAGCAGTACTTC	CASSLDRGGRTPYEQYF
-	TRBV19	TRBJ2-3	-	TGTGCCAGTAGAGGATCGGCTAGCGCTAGCACAGATACGCAGTATTTT	CASRGSASASTDTQYF
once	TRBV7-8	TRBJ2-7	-	TGTGCCAGCAGCTACGGTTCGGCGGCGGGAAATAGCGGCGAGCAGTACTTC	CASSYGSAAGNSGEQYF
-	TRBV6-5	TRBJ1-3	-	TGTGCCAGCAGGGATAGCGGCGGGTCTGGAAACACCATATATTTT	CASRDSGGSGNTIYF
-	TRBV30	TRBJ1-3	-	TGTGCCTGGAGTGCCCTCGGAAACACCATATATTTT	CAWSALGNTIYF
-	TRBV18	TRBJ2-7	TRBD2	TGTGCCAGCTCACCAAGGACTAGCGGGATAACCTACGAGCAGTACTTC	CASSPRTSGITYEQYF
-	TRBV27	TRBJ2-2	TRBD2	TGTGCCAGCACCGCACGGGCTAGCGGGAGAACCGGGGAGCTGTTTTTT	CASTARASGRTGELFF
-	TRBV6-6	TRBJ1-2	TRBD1	TGTGCCAGCAGAGCAAGTCAGGGGGGCCACACCTTC	CASRASQGGHTF
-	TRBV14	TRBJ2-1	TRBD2	TGTGCCAGCAGTCACTGGGAGGGAGGGCCCACAAGGATGATCAAACAGTTCTTC	CASSHWEGGPTRMIKQFF
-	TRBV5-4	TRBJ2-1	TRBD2	TGTGCCAGCAGCTCTAGCGGCCTAAGATCCAATGAGCAGTTCTTC	CASSSSGLRSNEQFF
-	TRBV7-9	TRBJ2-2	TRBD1	TGTGCCAGCCTCGTAATTCCGGGACAGCCGAACACCGGGGAGCTGTTTTTT	CASLVIPGQPNTGELFF
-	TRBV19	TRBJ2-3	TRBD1	TGTGCCAGTAGTCAGGGGGCAGGGGATACGCAGTATTTT	CASSQGAGDTQYF
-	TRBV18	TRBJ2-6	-	TGTGCCAGCTCACGGGTCACAGGCTCCAGCGTCCTGACTTTC	CASSRVTGSSVLTF
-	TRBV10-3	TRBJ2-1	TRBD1	TGTGCCACCAACAGGGGAAACAATGAGCAGTTCTTC	CATNRGNNEQFF
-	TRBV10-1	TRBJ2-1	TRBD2	TGCGCCAGCAGTGAGTTAACTAGCGGGATCTACAATGAGCAGTTCTTC	CASSELTSGIYNEQFF
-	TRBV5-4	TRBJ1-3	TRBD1	TGTGCCAGCAGCCAAGGGGGCGCGTCTGGAAACACCATATATTTT	CASSQGGASGNTIYF
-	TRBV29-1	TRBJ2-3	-	TGCAGCGTTGAGCGCAGTTTATCAACAGATACGCAGTATTTT	CSVERSLSTDTQYF
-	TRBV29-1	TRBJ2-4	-	TGCAGCGTTGAAGAGGGGAACATTCAGTACTTC	CSVEEGNIQYF
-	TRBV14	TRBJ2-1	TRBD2	TGTGCCAGCAGCCCTCGGACTAGCGGGTACAATGAGCAGTTCTTC	CASSPRTSGYNEQFF
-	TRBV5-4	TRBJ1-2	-	TGTGCCAGCAGCCAATGGAAAGGCAGCCCCAACTATGGCTACACCTTC	CASSQWKGSPNYGYTF
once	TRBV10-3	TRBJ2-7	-	TGTGCCATCAGTGGAGACGGACGGAAGAGCTCCTACGAGCAGTACTTC	CAISGDGRKSSYEQYF